These 8 T cell receptor beta chains came from one sample sequenced in a study of blood T cell repertoires in COVID-19. The method was immunoSEQ multiplex PCR; TCRdb's version includes in-frame clones alone and lacks a portion of them. The sample contains tens of thousands of clones, under 85% of which appear only once. The sequenced material came from peripheral blood. Every receptor here comes from a man at least 80 years old with acute or convalescent COVID-19.

The chain carries TRBV18 and TRBJ1-2; 8 bases line up with TRBD1. Germline CDR1 KGHSH, CDR2 LQKENI. CDR3 size: 13 residues. The V segment lost 6 bases and the J segment 4 bases; nucleotides outside the gene matches: 4. CDR3 coding DNA: TGTGCCAGCTCCCTCGGACAGGGCTATGGCTACACCTTC. Encoded protein: CASSLGQGYGYTF.

This sequence joins TRBV7-8 and TRBJ2-5; 9 nucleotides agree with TRBD2. J lost 5 bases, V lost 5 bases, and 6 bases had no gene match. Germline V gene lookup returns CDR1 SGHVS and CDR2 FQNEAQ. The CDR3 extends over 14 amino acids. CDR3 sequence: CASSLSTSGETQYF. The CDR3 DNA reads TGTGCCAGCAGCCTCTCGACTAGCGGCGAGACCCAGTACTTC.

This sequence joins TRBV19 and TRBJ1-1, with 8 bases lining up with TRBD1. The CDR3 consists of 16 residues. V shed 3 bases, J shed 1 base, and the junction held 7 bases outside the gene matches. Germline V lookup: CDR1 LNHDA, CDR2 SQIVND (reference sequence). CDR3 sequence (DNA): TGTGCCAGTAGTATCTTACCCGGACAGGGGAACACTGAAGCTTTCTTT. This codes for CASSILPGQGNTEAFF.

The V gene is TRBV7-9, the J gene TRBJ2-1; D remains unclear. The length of the CDR3 is 11 residues. The germline CDR1 and CDR2 sequences are SEHNR and FQNEAQ (reference sequence). V was cut by 5 bases and J by 6 bases, with 5 bases left in between. The chain's CDR3 is CASSPFNEQFF. CDR3 nucleotide sequence: TGTGCCAGCAGCCCGTTCAATGAGCAGTTCTTC.

Comment on this clone: A junction end diverges from the germline sequence, so it may reflect a read error. The J gene is TRBJ2-7, the V gene TRBV7-2; a possible D gene is TRBD1 (5 bases). The CDR3 extends over 14 amino acids. Looked up from germline, CDR1 is SGHTA and CDR2 is FQGNSA. The CDR3 protein is CASSLRQGSHEQYF. CDR3 nucleotide sequence: TGTGCCAGCAGCTTAAGGCAGGGCTCCCACGAGCAGTACTTC.

The chain carries TRBV5-1 and TRBJ1-1, with D perhaps matching TRBD1 (5 bases). The CDR3 sequence is 14 residues long. The germline gives CDR1 SGHRS, CDR2 YFSETQ. Trimming left V 0 bases short and J 5 bases short, with 11 bases between. The chain's CDR3 is CASSLGAGITEAFF. The CDR3, as DNA: TGCGCCAGCAGCTTGGGGGCAGGGATAACTGAAGCTTTCTTT.

The CDR3 is CASSLGPGGNYGYTF. For the CDR3, the DNA is TGCGCCAGCAGCCTCGGTCCTGGGGGCAACTATGGCTACACCTTC. The chain employs TRBV5-1 and TRBJ1-2, with D possibly being TRBD1 (6 bases). V gave up 4 bases and J gave up 2 bases, with 15 bases separating them. Looked up from germline, CDR1 is SGHRS and CDR2 is YFSETQ. The length of the CDR3 is 15 residues.

The CDR3 reads CASSLEVKAEAFF. CDR3 coding DNA: TGTGCCAGCAGCCTGGAGGTAAAGGCTGAAGCTTTCTTT. This sequence joins TRBV11-2 and TRBJ1-1; D unclear. Trimming took off 5 bases at V and 6 bases at J, with 13 bases between the two ends. The CDR3 runs to 13 residues. Germline CDR1 SGHAT, CDR2 FQNNGV.